The 5 T cell receptor beta chains reported below all come from one sample, sequenced in a study of T-cell reconstitution after alpha-beta-depleted transplantation in children. Unique molecular identifiers were used to barcode this TCRbeta library. TCRdb re-analysed the PCR reads in MiXCR, keeping a single row per CDR3 protein. The sample includes around 16,000 distinct CDR3 sequences, about 5% of them seen just once. The input for sequencing was PBMCs, taken before TCRalphabeta/CD19-depleted stem cell transplant. These TCRs come from a boy aged 10-17 years with acute lymphoblastic leukemia, due to receive a stem cell transplant.

This clonotype was recorded at least ten times. The genes are TRBV14 and TRBJ1-1; no definite D call. This CDR3 has 12 residues. Between the trimmed V and J ends, which lost 4 bases and 8 bases, there was a span of 11 bases. Germline CDR1 reads SGHDN; CDR2 reads FVKESK. The CDR3 region has the DNA TGTGCCAGCAGCCCGGACGGGTACGAAGCTTTCTTT. Amino acids: CASSPDGYEAFF.

This clonotype was recorded at least ten times. V usage is TRBV20-1 and J usage is TRBJ1-5; no definite D call. With 7 bases removed from V and 0 bases from J, the gap between germline ends came to 10 bases. The CDR3 loop spans 13 amino acids. CDR1 and CDR2 (germline): DFQATT, SNEGSKA (reference sequence). CDR3 loop: CSVRGFSNQPQHF. The CDR3 DNA reads TGCAGTGTTCGAGGATTTAGCAATCAGCCCCAGCATTTT.

This clonotype was detected ten times or more. J is TRBJ2-7 and V is TRBV11-2, with 7 bases aligning to TRBD2. The CDR3 runs to 15 residues. Germline V lookup: CDR1 SGHAT, CDR2 FQNNGV. Losses at the gene ends were 4 bases for V and 4 bases for J; bases not matched to a gene: 10. The CDR3 protein is CASSSPGTTQYEQYF. CDR3 nucleotide sequence: TGTGCCAGCAGCTCACCCGGGACTACCCAATACGAGCAGTACTTC.

This clonotype was seen at least ten times. The CDR3 nucleotides read TGTGCCAGCAGCGGTTACGGACAGGAAGCTTTCTTT. Translated: CASSGYGQEAFF. J is TRBJ1-1 and V is TRBV4-2; tentatively, D is TRBD1 (6 bases). The CDR3 sequence is 12 residues long. Germline V gene lookup returns CDR1 LGHNA and CDR2 YNFKEQ. Trimming removed 5 bases at V and 8 bases at J, with 12 bases between.

This clonotype was seen more than once but under ten times. The rearrangement joins TRBV15 to TRBJ2-1; a possible D gene is TRBD1 (6 bases). CDR3 length equals 13 residues. Germline V gene data show CDR1 as LNHNV and CDR2 as YYDKDF (reference sequence). Trimming cost V 0 bases and J 16 bases, with 16 bases left between them. CDR3 residues: CATSRDRGVGAFF. The CDR3, as DNA: TGTGCCACCAGCAGAGATCGTGGGGTGGGGGCATTCTTC. The complete variable domain, with remaining parts taken from reference TRBV15 and TRBJ2-1, reads DAMVIQNPRYQVTQFGKPVTLSCSQTLNHNVMYWYQQKSSQAPKLLFHYYDKDFNNEADTPDNFQSRRPNTSFCFLDIRSPGLGDTAMYLCATSRDRGVGAFFGPGTRLTVL.